Below, 9 T cell receptor beta chains from the same sample are listed, as sequenced in a study of cytomegalovirus exposure and HLA in healthy donors. Primers included in the PCR were 60 Vbeta and 13 Jbeta primers. The method was immunoSEQ multiplex PCR; TCRdb's version includes in-frame clones alone and lacks a portion of them. The sample includes roughly 80,000 clones. Sequencing input: PBMCs. The origin of the receptors is a young woman in good health and CMV-seronegative.

The gene calls are TRBV7-9 and TRBJ2-7, with D maybe TRBD2 (6 bases). Trimming removed 5 bases at V and 7 bases at J, with 21 bases between. There are 15 residues in the CDR3. Per the germline V gene, CDR1 is SEHNR and CDR2 is FQNEAQ (reference sequence). The CDR3 DNA reads TGTGCCAGCAGCGGCGGTTTAGGAGGGTCGATGGAGCAGTACTTC. Translated, it gives CASSGGLGGSMEQYF.

V gene TRBV6-1 combines with J gene TRBJ2-5; TRBD1 matches 7 bases. The ends lost 4 bases at V and 5 bases at J; junction bases unmatched: 4. CDR3 length: 13 amino acids. In germline, CDR1 is MNHNS, CDR2 SASEGT. DNA of the CDR3: TGTGCCAGCAGTGTCAGGGGGTGGGAGACCCAGTACTTC. It is translated as CASSVRGWETQYF.

The genes are TRBV2 and TRBJ1-2; D unclear. The germline gives CDR1 SNHLY, CDR2 FYNNEI. The CDR3 sequence is 11 residues long. Deletions cut 8 bases from V and 4 bases from J, with 8 bases between. Here the CDR3 DNA reads TGTGCCAGCTTAGCCGGCTATGGCTACACCTTC. This codes for CASLAGYGYTF.

The chain links TRBV11-2 to TRBJ2-5, with TRBD1 matching over 7 bases. CDR1 and CDR2 (germline): SGHAT, FQNNGV. The CDR3 is made up of 13 amino acids. With 5 bases clipped from V and 4 bases from J, the junction kept 4 bases outside the gene matches. This CDR3 is CASSPGGGETQYF. The CDR3, as DNA: TGTGCCAGCAGCCCAGGGGGTGGAGAGACCCAGTACTTC. The entire variable domain, with the rest obtained from reference TRBV11-2 and TRBJ2-5, is as follows: EAGVAQSPRYKIIEKRQSVAFWCNPISGHATLYWYQQILGQGPKLLIQFQNNGVVDDSQLPKDRFSAERLKGVDSTLKIQPAKLEDSAVYLCASSPGGGETQYFGPGTRLLVL.

CDR3 DNA sequence: TGTGCCAGCAGTTTGGTCAGGAATCAGCCCCAGCATTTT. Protein: CASSLVRNQPQHF. The rearrangement uses TRBV28 and TRBJ1-5, with no clear D. With 3 bases removed from V and 4 bases from J, the gap between germline ends came to 7 bases. The CDR3 is 13 residues long. Germline values: CDR1 MDHEN, CDR2 SYDVKM.

CDR3 amino acids: CAWSPQLVMGELFF. The CDR3 nucleotides are TGTGCCTGGAGTCCGCAACTAGTGATGGGGGAGCTGTTTTTT. This chain links TRBV30 with TRBJ2-2; maybe TRBD2 (5 bases). CDR1 is GTSNPN and CDR2 is SVGIG in the germline V gene (reference sequence). The CDR3 is made up of 14 amino acids. V lost 2 bases to trimming and J lost 8 bases, with 15 bases between them.

The genes are TRBV6-5 and TRBJ1-6; D uncertain. V shed 0 bases and J shed 7 bases, with 10 bases lying between them. CDR1 is MNHEY, CDR2 SVGAGI, per germline. The CDR3 is made up of 15 amino acids. The CDR3 region has the DNA TGTGCCAGCAGTTACTCGGCAGGAGGGAATTCACCCCTCCACTTT. This codes for CASSYSAGGNSPLHF.

The chain couples TRBV19 to TRBJ1-2; D is uncertain. V was shortened by 6 bases and J by 8 bases, with 22 bases between the two germline ends. CDR1 and CDR2 (germline): LNHDA, SQIVND (reference sequence). CDR3 length: 15 amino acids. The CDR3 loop reads CASSITDGGIEGYTF. Here the CDR3 DNA reads TGTGCCAGTAGCATAACGGACGGAGGGATTGAGGGCTACACCTTC.

The J gene is TRBJ1-1, the V gene TRBV6-1; TRBD1 is a possible D gene (6 bases). Per the germline V gene, CDR1 is MNHNS and CDR2 is SASEGT. Trimming left V 2 bases short and J 0 bases short, with 10 bases between. The CDR3 consists of 15 residues. In DNA form, the CDR3 reads TGTGCCAGCAGTGAACGGGGGGGCATGAACACTGAAGCTTTCTTT. This translates into CASSERGGMNTEAFF.